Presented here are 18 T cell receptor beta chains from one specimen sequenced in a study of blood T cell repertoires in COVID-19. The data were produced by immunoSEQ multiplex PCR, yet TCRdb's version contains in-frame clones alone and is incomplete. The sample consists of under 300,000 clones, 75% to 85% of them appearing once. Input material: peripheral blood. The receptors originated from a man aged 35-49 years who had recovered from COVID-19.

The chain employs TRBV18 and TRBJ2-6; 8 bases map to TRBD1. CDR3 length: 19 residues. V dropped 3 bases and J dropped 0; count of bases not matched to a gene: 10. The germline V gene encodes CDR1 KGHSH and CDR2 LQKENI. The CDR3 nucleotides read TGTGCCAGCTCACCTCTTTCCGGGACAGGCCTCTCTGGGGCCAACGTCCTGACTTTC. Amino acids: CASSPLSGTGLSGANVLTF.

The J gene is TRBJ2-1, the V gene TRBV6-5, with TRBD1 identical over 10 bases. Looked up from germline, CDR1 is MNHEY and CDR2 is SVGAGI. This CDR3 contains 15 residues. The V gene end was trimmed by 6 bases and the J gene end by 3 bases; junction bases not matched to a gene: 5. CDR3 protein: CASRRQGAIYNEQFF. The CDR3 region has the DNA TGTGCCAGCAGAAGACAGGGGGCAATCTACAATGAGCAGTTCTTC.

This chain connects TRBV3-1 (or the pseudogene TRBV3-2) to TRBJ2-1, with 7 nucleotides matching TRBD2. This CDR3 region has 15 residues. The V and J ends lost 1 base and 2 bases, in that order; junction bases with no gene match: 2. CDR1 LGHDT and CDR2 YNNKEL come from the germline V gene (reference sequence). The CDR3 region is CASSQAGGPYNEQFF. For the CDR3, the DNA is TGTGCCAGCAGCCAAGCGGGGGGACCCTACAATGAGCAGTTCTTC.

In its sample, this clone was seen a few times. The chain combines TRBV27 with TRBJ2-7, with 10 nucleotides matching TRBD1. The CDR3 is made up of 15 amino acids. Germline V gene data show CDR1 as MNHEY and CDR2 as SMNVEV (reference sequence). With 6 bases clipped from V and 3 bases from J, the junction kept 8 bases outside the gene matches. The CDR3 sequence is CASSYAGTGVYEQYF. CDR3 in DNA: TGTGCCAGCAGCTACGCCGGGACAGGGGTCTACGAGCAGTACTTC.

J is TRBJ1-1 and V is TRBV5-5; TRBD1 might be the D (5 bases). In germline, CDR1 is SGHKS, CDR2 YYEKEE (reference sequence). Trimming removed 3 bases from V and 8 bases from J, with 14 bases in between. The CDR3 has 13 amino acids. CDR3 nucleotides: TGTGCCAGCAGCTCGTCAGGTGCAGGGGAAGCTTTCTTT. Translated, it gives CASSSSGAGEAFF.

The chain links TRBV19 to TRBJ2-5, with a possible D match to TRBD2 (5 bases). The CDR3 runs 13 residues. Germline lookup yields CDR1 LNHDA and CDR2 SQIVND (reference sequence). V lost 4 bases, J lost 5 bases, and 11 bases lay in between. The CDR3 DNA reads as TGTGCCAGTAGTACGGATGGGGAGGAGACCCAGTACTTC. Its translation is CASSTDGEETQYF.

CDR3 nucleotide sequence: TGTGCCAGCAGCTTAGCGGGAGCCTACAATGAGCAGTTCTTC. It translates to CASSLAGAYNEQFF. The rearrangement links TRBV5-6 to TRBJ2-1, with 8 bases matching TRBD2. Trimming cost V 2 bases and J 2 bases; bases outside gene matches: 0. The V gene's germline CDR1 is SGHDT and CDR2 YYEEEE. The CDR3 spans 14 residues.

DNA for the CDR3: TGTGCCAGCAGCGGGGACACTTACGAGCAGTACTTC. It codes for CASSGDTYEQYF. V gene TRBV3-1 (or the pseudogene TRBV3-2) combines with J gene TRBJ2-7, with D possibly matching TRBD1 (6 bases). Germline loops: CDR1 LGHDT, CDR2 YNNKEL (reference sequence). Trimming pared 5 bases from V and 4 bases from J, leaving 9 bases between. There are 12 residues in the CDR3.

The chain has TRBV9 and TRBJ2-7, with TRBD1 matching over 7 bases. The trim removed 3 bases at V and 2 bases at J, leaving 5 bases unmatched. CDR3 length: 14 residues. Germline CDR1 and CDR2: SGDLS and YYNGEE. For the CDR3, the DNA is TGTGCCAGCAGCGCGGGACAGTTAACCTACGAGCAGTACTTC. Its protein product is CASSAGQLTYEQYF. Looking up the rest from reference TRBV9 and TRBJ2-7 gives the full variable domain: DSGVTQTPKHLITATGQRVTLRCSPRSGDLSVYWYQQSLDQGLQFLIQYYNGEERAKGNILERFSAQQFPDLHSELNLSSLELGDSALYFCASSAGQLTYEQYFGPGTRLTVT.

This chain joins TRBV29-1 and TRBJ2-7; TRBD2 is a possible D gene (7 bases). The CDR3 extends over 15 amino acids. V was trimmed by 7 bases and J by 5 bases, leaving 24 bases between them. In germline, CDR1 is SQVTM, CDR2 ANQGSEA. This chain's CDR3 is CSARQGGGGSDEQYF. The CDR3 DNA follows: TGCAGCGCCCGGCAAGGAGGGGGGGGGAGTGACGAGCAGTACTTC.

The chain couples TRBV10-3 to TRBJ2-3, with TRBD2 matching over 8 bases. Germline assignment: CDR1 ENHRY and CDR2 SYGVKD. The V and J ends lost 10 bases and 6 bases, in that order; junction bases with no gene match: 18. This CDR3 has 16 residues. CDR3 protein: CATTAFPSGSSDTQYF. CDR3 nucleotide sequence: TGTGCCACCACGGCGTTTCCTAGCGGGTCCTCGGATACGCAGTATTTT.

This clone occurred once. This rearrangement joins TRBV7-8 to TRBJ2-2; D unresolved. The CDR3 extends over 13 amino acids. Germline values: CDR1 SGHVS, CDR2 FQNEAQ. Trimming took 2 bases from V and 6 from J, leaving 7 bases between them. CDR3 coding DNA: TGTGCCAGCAGCTTATTCGTGTCCGGGGAGCTGTTTTTT. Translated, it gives CASSLFVSGELFF. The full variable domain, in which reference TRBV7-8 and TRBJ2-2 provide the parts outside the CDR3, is GAGVSQSPRYKVAKRGQDVALRCDPISGHVSLFWYQQALGQGPEFLTYFQNEAQLDKSGLPSDRFFAERPEGSVSTLKIQRTQQEDSAVYLCASSLFVSGELFFGEGSRLTVL.

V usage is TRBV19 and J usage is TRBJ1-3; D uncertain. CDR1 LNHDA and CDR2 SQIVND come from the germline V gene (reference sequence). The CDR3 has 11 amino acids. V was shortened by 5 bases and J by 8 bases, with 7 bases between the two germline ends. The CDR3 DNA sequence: TGTGCCAGTAGTCCCGGGGACACCATATATTTT. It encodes CASSPGDTIYF.

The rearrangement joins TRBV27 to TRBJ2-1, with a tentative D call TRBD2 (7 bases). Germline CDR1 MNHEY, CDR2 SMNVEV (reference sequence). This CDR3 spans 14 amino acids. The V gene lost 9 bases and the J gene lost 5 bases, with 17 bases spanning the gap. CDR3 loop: CASLGGADHNEQFF. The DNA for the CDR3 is TGTGCCAGTCTAGGGGGGGCCGACCACAATGAGCAGTTCTTC.

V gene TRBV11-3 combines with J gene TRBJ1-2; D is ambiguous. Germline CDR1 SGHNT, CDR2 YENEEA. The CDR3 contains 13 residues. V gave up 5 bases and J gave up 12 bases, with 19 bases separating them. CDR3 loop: CASSPAGIRVDTF. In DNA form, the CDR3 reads TGTGCCAGCAGCCCGGCGGGGATTCGGGTGGACACCTTC. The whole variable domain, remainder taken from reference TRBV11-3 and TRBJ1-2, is EAGVVQSPRYKIIEKKQPVAFWCNPISGHNTLYWYLQNLGQGPELLIRYENEEAVDDSQLPKDRFSAERLKGVDSTLKIQPAELGDSAVYLCASSPAGIRVDTFGSGTRLTVV.

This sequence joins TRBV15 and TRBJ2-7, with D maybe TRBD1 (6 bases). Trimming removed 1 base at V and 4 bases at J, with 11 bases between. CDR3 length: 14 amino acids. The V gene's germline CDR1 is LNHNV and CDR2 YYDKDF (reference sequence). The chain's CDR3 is CATSRVGQSYEQYF. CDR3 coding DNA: TGTGCCACCAGCAGAGTTGGACAGTCTTACGAGCAGTACTTC.

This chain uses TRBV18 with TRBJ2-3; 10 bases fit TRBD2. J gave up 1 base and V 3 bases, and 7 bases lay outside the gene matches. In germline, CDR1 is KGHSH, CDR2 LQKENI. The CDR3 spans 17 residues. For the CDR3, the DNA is TGTGCCAGCTCACCCCGAGCGGGAGGGCATCGCACAGATACGCAGTATTTT. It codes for CASSPRAGGHRTDTQYF.

The CDR3 bases are TGCGCCAGCAGCCAAGATGGTCGCAACGGGGCTGGGGCCAACGTCCTGACTTTC. It yields the protein CASSQDGRNGAGANVLTF. The chain carries TRBV4-3 and TRBJ2-6, with TRBD2 as a possible D gene (5 bases). V lost 0 bases to trimming and J lost 2 bases, with 14 bases between them. Looked up from germline, CDR1 is LGHNA and CDR2 is YSLEER. This CDR3 is 18 amino acids long.